This T cell receptor beta chain was observed in a study of blood T cell repertoires in COVID-19. As for the study in general: Samples of COVID-19 (acute and convalescent) were obtained from the United States, Italy and Spain. Nucleic acid was either cDNA or gDNA, and it came from T cells, B-cell-depleted T cells, or PBMCs.

Clones were read by immunoSEQ multiplex PCR, and TCRdb kept only the in-frame ones, dropping some. This sample carries about 64,000 clones, more than 70% of them seen once, and the ten largest clones take under 4%. Trimming took 4 bases from V and 1 from J, leaving 10 bases between them. The CDR3 totals 14 residues. In germline, CDR1 is SGHTA, CDR2 FQGNSA. The receptor comes from a man aged 65 to 85 with acute or convalescent COVID-19. Sequencing was carried out using peripheral blood. This chain uses TRBV7-2 with TRBJ1-1; no definite D call. CDR3 sequence (DNA): TGTGCCAGCAGCTATTCGCGGGCGAACACTGAAGCTTTCTTT. Protein sequence: CASSYSRANTEAFF.